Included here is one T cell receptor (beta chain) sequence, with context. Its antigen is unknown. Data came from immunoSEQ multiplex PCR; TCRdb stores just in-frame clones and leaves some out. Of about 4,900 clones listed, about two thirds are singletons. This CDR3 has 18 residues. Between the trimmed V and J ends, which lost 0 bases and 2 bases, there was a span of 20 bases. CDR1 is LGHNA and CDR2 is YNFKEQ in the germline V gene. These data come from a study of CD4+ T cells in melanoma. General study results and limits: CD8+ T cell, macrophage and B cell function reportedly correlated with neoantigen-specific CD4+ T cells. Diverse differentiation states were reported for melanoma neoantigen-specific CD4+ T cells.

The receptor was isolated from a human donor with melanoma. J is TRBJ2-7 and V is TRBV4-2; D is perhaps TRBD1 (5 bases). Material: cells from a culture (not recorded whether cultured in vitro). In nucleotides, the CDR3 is TGTGCCAGCAGCCAAGATTCAGGGCCCGTCTCGTACGCCTACGAGCAGTACTTC. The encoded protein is CASSQDSGPVSYAYEQYF.